Listed below are T cell receptor beta chains from one sample, sequenced in a study of monozygotic twins with inflammatory bowel disease. TCRdb re-called the 5' RACE reads, yielding one record per CDR3 amino acid sequence without DNA. This table lists about 160,000 distinct CDR3 sequences. Sample: blood. These receptors were collected from a human donor with ulcerative colitis or Crohn's disease, or a healthy co-twin of an affected twin (not recorded which). CDR3s include the opening cysteine and the closing phenylalanine or tryptophan. Each record gives: V gene, J gene, CDR3 protein.

TRBV29-1	TRBJ2-5	CSVEDSRYPQETQYF
TRBV7-3	TRBJ2-1	CASTQGTGVNEQFF
TRBV4-1	TRBJ2-3	CASSLFRAPSTDTQYF
TRBV2	TRBJ2-1	CASRIAGGSYNEQFF
TRBV20-1	TRBJ2-7	CSARLASYEQYF
TRBV7-2	TRBJ2-3	CASSPSVSTDTQYF
TRBV28	TRBJ2-2	CASPCEGTGELFF
TRBV20-1	TRBJ2-1	CSATGSGVSYNEQFF
TRBV7-9	TRBJ2-1	CASSLVGGEGNEQFF
TRBV20-1	TRBJ2-5	CSARDHGLAGFQETQYF
TRBV5-1	TRBJ2-7	CASSLAGGQGGYEQYF
TRBV7-2	TRBJ1-2	CASSLMRYPTPHGYTF
TRBV5-1	TRBJ1-1	CASSFPPGQNTEAFF